These 18 T cell receptor beta chains came from one sample sequenced in a study of monozygotic twins with inflammatory bowel disease. TCRdb reprocessed the 5' RACE reads; each CDR3 protein has one entry and no DNA is given. The table lists about 210,000 distinct CDR3 sequences. The sequencing input was blood. The receptor source for this set is a human donor with ulcerative colitis or Crohn's disease, or a healthy co-twin of an affected twin (not recorded which).

The rearrangement links TRBV3-1 to TRBJ1-6; without DNA, the TCRdb call of TRBD1 cannot be checked. The CDR3 loop spans 15 amino acids. Germline loops: CDR1 LGHDT, CDR2 YNNKEL (reference sequence). The CDR3: CASSQGQGASSPLHF.

This sequence joins TRBV25-1 and TRBJ2-2. The length of the CDR3 is 12 residues. Germline CDR1 is MGHDK and CDR2 is SYGVNS. The CDR3 region is CASQQNTGELVF. Filled out from reference TRBV25-1 and TRBJ2-2, the complete variable domain reads EADIYQTPRYLVIGTGKKITLECSQTMGHDKMYWYQQDPGMELHLIHYSYGVNSTEKGDLSSESTVSRIRTEHFPLTLESARPSHTSQYLCASQQNTGELVFGEGSRLTVL.

The chain couples TRBV12-3 or TRBV12-4 to TRBJ1-1. The CDR3 sequence is 13 residues long. CDR3 region: CASSPRGFTEAFF.

This sequence joins TRBV5-1 and TRBJ1-5; TCRdb designates TRBD1, a call that cannot be tested without DNA. This CDR3 spans 13 amino acids. Germline values: CDR1 SGHRS, CDR2 YFSETQ. This chain's CDR3 is CASSQGFNQPRHF.

V usage is TRBV3-1 and J usage is TRBJ2-2. The CDR3 runs 12 residues. The germline gives CDR1 LGHDT, CDR2 YNNKEL (reference sequence). The CDR3 here is CASRPSGGELFF.

The chain carries TRBV7-6 and TRBJ2-3. In germline, CDR1 is SGHVS, CDR2 FNYEAQ. The CDR3 contains 16 residues. This CDR3 reads CASSLLLTASTDTQYF. Filled out from reference TRBV7-6 and TRBJ2-3, the complete variable domain reads GAGVSQSPRYKVTKRGQDVALRCDPISGHVSLYWYRQALGQGPEFLTYFNYEAQQDKSGLPNDRFSAERPEGSISTLTIQRTEQRDSAMYRCASSLLLTASTDTQYFGPGTRLTVL.

The chain combines TRBV5-6 with TRBJ2-5; TCRdb designates TRBD1, a call that cannot be tested without DNA. Germline values: CDR1 SGHDT, CDR2 YYEEEE. This CDR3 has 14 residues. This CDR3 reads CASSLGQGEKTQYF.

The chain recombines TRBV6-1 with TRBJ2-1; as DNA is missing, the TRBD2 call by TCRdb cannot be tested. The CDR3 spans 14 residues. Germline-derived CDR1 and CDR2 are MNHNS and SASEGT. CDR3 amino acids: CASSERLVETEQFF.

This chain connects TRBV5-1 to TRBJ1-1. Germline V lookup: CDR1 SGHRS, CDR2 YFSETQ. The CDR3 is made up of 15 amino acids. CDR3 loop: CASALLESLNTEAFF.

This chain joins TRBV2 and TRBJ2-1; as DNA is missing, the TRBD2 call by TCRdb cannot be tested. This CDR3 contains 14 residues. Looked up from germline, CDR1 is SNHLY and CDR2 is FYNNEI. CDR3 residues: CASRGTSLGNEQFF.

This chain links TRBV19 with TRBJ2-7; no DNA is available, so the TRBD1 call from TCRdb remains unchecked. The germline gives CDR1 LNHDA, CDR2 SQIVND (reference sequence). The CDR3 length is 15 residues. CDR3 amino acids: CASSIDSQGVYEQYF.

V is TRBV25-1 and J is TRBJ2-3; TCRdb's D gene call, TRBD2, goes unchecked for lack of DNA. Germline V lookup: CDR1 MGHDK, CDR2 SYGVNS. The CDR3 has 16 amino acids. CDR3 protein: CASSDGWRPGRDTQYF.

J is TRBJ1-2 and V is TRBV7-2; TCRdb's D gene call, TRBD1, goes unchecked for lack of DNA. The CDR3 covers 14 residues. Looked up from germline, CDR1 is SGHTA and CDR2 is FQGNSA. The CDR3 here is CASSLDREAYGYTF.

The chain carries TRBV20-1 and TRBJ1-1. The CDR3 is 13 amino acids. CDR1 and CDR2 (germline): DFQATT, SNEGSKA (reference sequence). Here the CDR3 reads CSARTDLNTEAFF.

This chain links TRBV20-1 with TRBJ2-7; as DNA is missing, the TRBD1 call by TCRdb cannot be tested. This CDR3 region has 15 residues. Germline loops: CDR1 DFQATT, CDR2 SNEGSKA (reference sequence). CDR3 sequence: CSASAQGDGDYEQYF.

This chain connects TRBV20-1 to TRBJ2-1; checking the TCRdb D call of TRBD2 is not possible without DNA. From germline, CDR1 is DFQATT and CDR2 SNEGSKA (reference sequence). The CDR3 totals 15 residues. CDR3 sequence: CSARDQSGGYNEQFF.

The chain joins TRBV5-1 to TRBJ2-1; TCRdb reports TRBD1, a call that lacks DNA to check it against. Germline-derived CDR1 and CDR2 are SGHRS and YFSETQ. This CDR3 is built from 15 residues. Here the CDR3 reads CASSSAGQNQNEQFF.

The J gene is TRBJ1-1, the V gene TRBV18; the D gene TCRdb calls, TRBD1, cannot be checked with no DNA. Germline V lookup: CDR1 KGHSH, CDR2 LQKENI. This CDR3 is 14 amino acids long. CDR3 protein: CASSRGGEVTEAFF.